This TCR beta chain was recorded in a study of T cell responses to AZD1222 COVID-19 vaccine. The length of the CDR3 is 12 residues. V lost 9 bases to trimming and J lost 6 bases, with 15 bases between them. CDR1 SNHLY and CDR2 FYNNEI come from the germline V gene. Findings and caveats of the study: Unmutated variant regions reportedly attract nearly half of all spike-specific TCRs. Spike-specific TCR depth and breadth grew after two AZD1222 doses. Females outnumbered males among donors, who were mostly white British; clonal diversity was possibly underestimated.

This clone was seen a single time. Its antigen is unknown. Produced via immunoSEQ multiplex PCR; TCRdb's table is partial and in-frame only. The table has some 130,000 clones, roughly 85% seen once. This material consisted of peripheral blood, taken on day 0 of MenACWY control vaccination. The V gene is TRBV2, the J gene TRBJ2-7; tentative D call: TRBD1 (6 bases). This clonotype originated in an adult in good health. CDR3 nucleotides: TGTGCCAGGAGAAGCCAGGGGAGCGAGCAGTACTTC. This translates into CARRSQGSEQYF.